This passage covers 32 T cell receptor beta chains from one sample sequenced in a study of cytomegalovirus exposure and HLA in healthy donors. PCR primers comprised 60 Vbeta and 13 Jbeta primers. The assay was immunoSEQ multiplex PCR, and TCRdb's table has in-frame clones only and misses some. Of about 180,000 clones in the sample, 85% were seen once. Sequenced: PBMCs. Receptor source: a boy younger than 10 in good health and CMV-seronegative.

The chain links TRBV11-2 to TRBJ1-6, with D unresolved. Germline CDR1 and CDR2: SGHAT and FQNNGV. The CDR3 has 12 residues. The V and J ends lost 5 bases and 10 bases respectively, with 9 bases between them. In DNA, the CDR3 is TGTGCCAGCAGCCCTAGAGTCTCACCCCTCCACTTT. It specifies CASSPRVSPLHF.

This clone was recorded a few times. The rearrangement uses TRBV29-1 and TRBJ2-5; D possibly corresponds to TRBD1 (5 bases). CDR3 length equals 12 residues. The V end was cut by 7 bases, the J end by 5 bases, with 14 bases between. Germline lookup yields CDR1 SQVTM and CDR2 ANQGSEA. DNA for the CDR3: TGCAGCGGGGGCCTAAGACGGGAGACCCAGTACTTC. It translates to CSGGLRRETQYF.

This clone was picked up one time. This chain's CDR3 is CASMARRGNQPQHF. CDR3 DNA: TGTGCCAGTATGGCCCGGCGGGGCAATCAGCCCCAGCATTTT. The chain uses TRBV19 and TRBJ1-5; D unclear. Per germline, CDR1 LNHDA and CDR2 SQIVND (reference sequence). This CDR3 is built from 14 residues. The V gene lost 7 bases and the J gene lost 2 bases, with 12 bases spanning the gap.

In DNA, the CDR3 is TGTGCCAGCAGTGGACAGGGGGCTTACGAGCAGTACTTC. This sequence encodes CASSGQGAYEQYF. This rearrangement joins TRBV7-9 to TRBJ2-7; TRBD1 matches at 11 bases. This CDR3 is 13 amino acids long. V trimming: 6 bases; J trimming: 4 bases; junction bases outside the gene matches: 2. CDR1 is SEHNR, CDR2 FQNEAQ, per germline (reference sequence).

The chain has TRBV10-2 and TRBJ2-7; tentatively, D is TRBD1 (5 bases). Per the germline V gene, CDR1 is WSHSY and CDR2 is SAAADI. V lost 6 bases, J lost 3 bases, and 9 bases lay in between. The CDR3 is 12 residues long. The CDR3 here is CASRDTVYEQYF. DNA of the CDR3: TGCGCCAGCAGGGACACAGTCTACGAGCAGTACTTC.

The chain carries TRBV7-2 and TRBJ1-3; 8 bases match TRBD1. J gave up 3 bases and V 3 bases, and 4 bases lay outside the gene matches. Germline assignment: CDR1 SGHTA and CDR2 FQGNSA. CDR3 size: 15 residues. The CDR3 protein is CASSFIGQGGNTIYF. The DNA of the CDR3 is TGTGCCAGCAGCTTCATAGGACAGGGTGGAAACACCATATATTTT.

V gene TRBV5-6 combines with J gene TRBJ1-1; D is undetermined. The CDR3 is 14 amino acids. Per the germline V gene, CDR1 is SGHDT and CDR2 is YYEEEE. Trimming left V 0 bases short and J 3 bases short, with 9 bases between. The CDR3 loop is CASSLGSGYTEAFF. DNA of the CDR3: TGTGCCAGCAGCTTGGGTTCGGGGTACACTGAAGCTTTCTTT.

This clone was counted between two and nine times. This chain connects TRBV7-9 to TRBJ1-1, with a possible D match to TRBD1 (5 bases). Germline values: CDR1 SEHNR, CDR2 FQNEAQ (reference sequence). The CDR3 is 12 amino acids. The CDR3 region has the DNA TGTGGGGAGGGGCAGCCGAACACTGAAGCTTTCTTT. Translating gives CGEGQPNTEAFF. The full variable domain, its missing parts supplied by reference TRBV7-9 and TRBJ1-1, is DTGVSQNPRHKITKRGQNVTFRCDPISEHNRLYWYRQTLGQGPEFLTYFQNEAQLEKSRLLSDRFSAERPKGSFSTLEIQRTEQGDSAMYLCGEGQPNTEAFFGQGTRLTVV.

The CDR3, as DNA: TGTGCCAGCAGCCCCCGTGGCAGACTAAAAGCTTTCTTT. Translation gives CASSPRGRLKAFF. V usage is TRBV11-2 and J usage is TRBJ1-1; D gene uncertain. The CDR3 has 13 amino acids. The germline gives CDR1 SGHAT, CDR2 FQNNGV. Trimming took off 5 bases at V and 9 bases at J, with 16 bases between the two ends.

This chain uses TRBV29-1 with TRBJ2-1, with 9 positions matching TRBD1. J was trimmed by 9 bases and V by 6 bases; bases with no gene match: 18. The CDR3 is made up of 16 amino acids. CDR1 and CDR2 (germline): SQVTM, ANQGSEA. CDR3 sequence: CSVTPIGGQGWGEQFF. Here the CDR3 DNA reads TGCAGCGTCACTCCTATAGGGGGACAGGGTTGGGGTGAGCAGTTCTTC.

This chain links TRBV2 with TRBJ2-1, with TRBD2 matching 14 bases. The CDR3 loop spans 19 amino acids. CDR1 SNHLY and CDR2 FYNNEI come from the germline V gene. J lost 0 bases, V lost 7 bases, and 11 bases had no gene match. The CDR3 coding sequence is TGTGCCAGCACAGGACTAGCGGGAGGTCCAGGAAGCTCCTACAATGAGCAGTTCTTC. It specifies CASTGLAGGPGSSYNEQFF.

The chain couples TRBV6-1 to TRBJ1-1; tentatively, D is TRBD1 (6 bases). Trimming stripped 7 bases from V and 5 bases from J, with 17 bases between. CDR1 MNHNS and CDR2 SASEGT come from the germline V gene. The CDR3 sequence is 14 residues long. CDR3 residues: CASNKKGRGTEAFF. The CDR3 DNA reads TGTGCCAGCAACAAGAAGGGGAGGGGGACTGAAGCTTTCTTT.

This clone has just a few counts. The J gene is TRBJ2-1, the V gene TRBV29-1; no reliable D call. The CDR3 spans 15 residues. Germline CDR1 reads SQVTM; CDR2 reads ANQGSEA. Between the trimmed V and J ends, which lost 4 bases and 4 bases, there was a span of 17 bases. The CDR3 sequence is CSVGATVADYNEQFF. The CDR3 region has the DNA TGCAGCGTTGGAGCTACGGTGGCGGATTACAATGAGCAGTTCTTC.

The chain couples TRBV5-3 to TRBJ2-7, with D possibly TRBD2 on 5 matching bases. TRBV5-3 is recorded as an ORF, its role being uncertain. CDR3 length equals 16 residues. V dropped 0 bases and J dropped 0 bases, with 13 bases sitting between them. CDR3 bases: TGTGCCAGAAGCTTGGGGTTGGGCGGGTGCTCCTACGAGCAGTACTTC. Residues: CARSLGLGGCSYEQYF.

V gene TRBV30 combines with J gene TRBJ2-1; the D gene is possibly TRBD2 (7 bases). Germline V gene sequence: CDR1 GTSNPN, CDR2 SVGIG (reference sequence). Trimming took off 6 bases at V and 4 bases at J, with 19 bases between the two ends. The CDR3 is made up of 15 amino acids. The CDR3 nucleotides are TGTGCCTGCCTACCCAAGGGGGGGCCTTACAATGAGCAGTTCTTC. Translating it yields CACLPKGGPYNEQFF.

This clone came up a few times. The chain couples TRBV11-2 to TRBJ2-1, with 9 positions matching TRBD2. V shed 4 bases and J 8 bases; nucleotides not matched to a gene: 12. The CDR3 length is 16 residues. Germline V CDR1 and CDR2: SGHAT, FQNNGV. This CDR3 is CASSSPGGRAVHEQFF. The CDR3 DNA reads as TGTGCCAGCAGCTCCCCCGGCGGGAGGGCCGTCCATGAGCAGTTCTTC.

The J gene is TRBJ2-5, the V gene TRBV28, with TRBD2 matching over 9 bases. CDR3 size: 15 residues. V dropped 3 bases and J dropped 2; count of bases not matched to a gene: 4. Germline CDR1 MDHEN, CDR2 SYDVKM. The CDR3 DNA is TGTGCCAGCAGTTTCCTAGCGGGAAAACAAGAGACCCAGTACTTC. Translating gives CASSFLAGKQETQYF.

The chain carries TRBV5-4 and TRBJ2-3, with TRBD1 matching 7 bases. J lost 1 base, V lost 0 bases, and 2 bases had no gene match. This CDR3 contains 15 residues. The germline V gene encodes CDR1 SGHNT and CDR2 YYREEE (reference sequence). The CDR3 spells CASSLEGARTDTQYF. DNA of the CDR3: TGTGCCAGCAGCTTGGAGGGGGCGCGCACAGATACGCAGTATTTT.

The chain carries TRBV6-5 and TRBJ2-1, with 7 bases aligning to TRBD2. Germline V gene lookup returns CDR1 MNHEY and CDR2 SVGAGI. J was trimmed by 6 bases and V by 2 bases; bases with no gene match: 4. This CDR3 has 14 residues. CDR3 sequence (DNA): TGTGCCAGCAGTTACACTAGCGCCCTCAATGAGCAGTTCTTC. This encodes CASSYTSALNEQFF.

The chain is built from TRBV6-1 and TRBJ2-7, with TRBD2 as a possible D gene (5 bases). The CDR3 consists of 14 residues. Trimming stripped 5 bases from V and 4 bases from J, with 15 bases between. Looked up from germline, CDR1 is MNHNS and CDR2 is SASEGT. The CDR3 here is CASSPRGAVYEQYF. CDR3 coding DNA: TGTGCCAGCAGTCCCCGGGGTGCGGTTTACGAGCAGTACTTC.

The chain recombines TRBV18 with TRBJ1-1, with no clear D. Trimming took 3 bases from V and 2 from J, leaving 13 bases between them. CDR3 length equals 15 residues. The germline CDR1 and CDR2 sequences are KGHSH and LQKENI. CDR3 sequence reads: CASSPHTESNTEAFF. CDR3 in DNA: TGTGCCAGCTCACCTCACACGGAGTCAAACACTGAAGCTTTCTTT.

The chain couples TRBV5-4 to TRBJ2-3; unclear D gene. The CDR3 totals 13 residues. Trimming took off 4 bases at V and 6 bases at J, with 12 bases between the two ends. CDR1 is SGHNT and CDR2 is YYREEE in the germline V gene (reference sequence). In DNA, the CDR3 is TGTGCCAGCAGCGCCTTCCTCGCGGATACGCAGTATTTT. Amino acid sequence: CASSAFLADTQYF. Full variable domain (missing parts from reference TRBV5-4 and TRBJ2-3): ETGVTQSPTHLIKTRGQQVTLRCSSQSGHNTVSWYQQALGQGPQFIFQYYREEENGRGNFPPRFSGLQFPNYSSELNVNALELDDSALYLCASSAFLADTQYFGPGTRLTVL.

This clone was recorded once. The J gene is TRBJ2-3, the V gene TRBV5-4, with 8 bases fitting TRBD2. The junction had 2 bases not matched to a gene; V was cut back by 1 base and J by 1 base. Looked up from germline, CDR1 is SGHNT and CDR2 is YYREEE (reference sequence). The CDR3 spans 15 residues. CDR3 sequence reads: CASSLRSGGTDTQYF. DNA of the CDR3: TGTGCCAGCAGCTTGCGTAGCGGGGGCACAGATACGCAGTATTTT.

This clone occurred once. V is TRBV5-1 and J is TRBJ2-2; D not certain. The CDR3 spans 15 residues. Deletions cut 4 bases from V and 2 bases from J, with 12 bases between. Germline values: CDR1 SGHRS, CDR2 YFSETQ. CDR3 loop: CASSLSQPNTGELFF. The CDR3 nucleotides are TGCGCCAGCAGCCTTAGCCAGCCTAACACCGGGGAGCTGTTTTTT.

CDR3 sequence (DNA): TGTGCCAGCAGCGGATTACAGGGGGCCGGGACAGATACGCAGTATTTT. Translating gives CASSGLQGAGTDTQYF. This chain connects TRBV9 to TRBJ2-3; the match to TRBD1 covers 9 bases. The germline gives CDR1 SGDLS, CDR2 YYNGEE. The trim removed 3 bases at V and 3 bases at J, leaving 8 bases unmatched. CDR3 length: 16 residues.

The CDR3 coding sequence is TGTGCCAGCAGCTCAACCGCCGCGGGGGCGGACACTGAAGCTTTCTTT. It encodes CASSSTAAGADTEAFF. J is TRBJ1-1 and V is TRBV5-6; D might be TRBD1 (6 bases). The CDR3 sequence is 16 residues long. Germline V gene data show CDR1 as SGHDT and CDR2 as YYEEEE. V lost 3 bases and J lost 3, with 18 bases in between.

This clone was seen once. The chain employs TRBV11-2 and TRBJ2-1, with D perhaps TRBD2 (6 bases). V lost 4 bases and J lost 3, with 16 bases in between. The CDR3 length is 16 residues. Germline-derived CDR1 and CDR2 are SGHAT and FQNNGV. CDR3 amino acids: CASSSVLGDFYNEQFF. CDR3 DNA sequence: TGTGCCAGCAGCTCCGTTTTAGGGGACTTCTACAATGAGCAGTTCTTC.

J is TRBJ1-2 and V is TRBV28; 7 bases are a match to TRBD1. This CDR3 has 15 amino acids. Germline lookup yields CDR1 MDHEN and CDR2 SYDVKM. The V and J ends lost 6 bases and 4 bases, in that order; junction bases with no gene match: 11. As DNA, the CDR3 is TGTGCCAGCAGGCGATCCTCGACAGGGTCCTATGGCTACACCTTC. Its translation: CASRRSSTGSYGYTF.

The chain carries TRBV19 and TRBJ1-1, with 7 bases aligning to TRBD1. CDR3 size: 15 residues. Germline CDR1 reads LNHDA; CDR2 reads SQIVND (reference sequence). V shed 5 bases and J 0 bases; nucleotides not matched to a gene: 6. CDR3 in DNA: TGTGCCAGTAGTTCCTCGGGACAGTTGAACACTGAAGCTTTCTTT. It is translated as CASSSSGQLNTEAFF.

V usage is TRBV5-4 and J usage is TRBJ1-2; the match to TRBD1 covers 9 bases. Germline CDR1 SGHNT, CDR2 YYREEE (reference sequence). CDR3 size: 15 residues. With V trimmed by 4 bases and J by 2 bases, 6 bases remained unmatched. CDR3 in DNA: TGTGCCAGCAGCACCCGGGACAGGGTGAACTATGGCTACACCTTC. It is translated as CASSTRDRVNYGYTF.

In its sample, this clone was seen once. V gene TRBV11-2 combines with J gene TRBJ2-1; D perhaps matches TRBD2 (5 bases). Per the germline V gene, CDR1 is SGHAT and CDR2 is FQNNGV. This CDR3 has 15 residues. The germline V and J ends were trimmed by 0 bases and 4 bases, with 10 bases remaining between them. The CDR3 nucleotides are TGTGCCAGCAGCTTAGATGACTACCCATACAATGAGCAGTTCTTC. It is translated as CASSLDDYPYNEQFF.

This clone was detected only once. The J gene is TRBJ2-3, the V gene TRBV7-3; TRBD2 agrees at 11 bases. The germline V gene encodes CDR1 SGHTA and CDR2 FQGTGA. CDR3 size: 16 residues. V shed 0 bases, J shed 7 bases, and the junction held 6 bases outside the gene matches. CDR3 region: CASSLTSGGGRNTQYF. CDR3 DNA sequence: TGTGCCAGCAGCTTAACTAGCGGGGGGGGTAGGAATACGCAGTATTTT.